This T cell receptor beta chain was observed in a study of cytomegalovirus exposure and HLA in healthy donors. Whole-study results and caveats: In a later analysis, first-cohort TCR clusters were found to tend to co-occur in the 130 or so validation repertoires.

V was cut by 0 bases and J by 6 bases, with 7 bases left in between. This CDR3 comprises 12 residues. The germline V gene has CDR1 SGHRS and CDR2 YFSETQ. A remark on this clone: What it binds is unknown.

The donors were members of the validation cohort, which comprised 100 to 150 subjects and was separate from the first cohort of more than 500 subjects. Assay used: immunoSEQ multiplex PCR; TCRdb lists only in-frame clones, some missing. The sample includes more than 90,000 clones, approximately 88% of them seen just once. This chain connects TRBV5-1 to TRBJ2-7; D remains unclear. Sequencing used PBMCs. The sequence derives from a man aged 18 to 30 in good health and CMV-seronegative. CDR3 in amino acids: CASSLGQAEQYF. For the CDR3, the DNA is TGCGCCAGCAGCTTGGGGCAGGCCGAGCAGTACTTC.